This entry lists 17 T cell receptor beta chains sequenced from one sample in a study of T cell changes during pregnancy in multiple sclerosis (dated by TCRdb to between 2019 and 2020). Library construction relied on the immunoSEQ multiplex PCR assay. TCRdb stores this immuneACCESS table with in-frame sequences only. Part of the clones is absent; in the studies checked, under half of the shortfall reflects unresolved V genes, and no reason is known for the rest. The sample table holds some 60,000 clones, of which approximately 93% were seen once. Jointly, the top ten make up more than 1.5% of the sample. The sequenced sample was peripheral blood, obtained after pregnancy. The source is a female donor with multiple sclerosis, enrolled in a pregnancy study.

V gene TRBV15 combines with J gene TRBJ2-1, with TRBD1 identical over 10 bases. The J segment lost 4 bases and the V segment lost 6 bases, leaving 6 bases of the junction unmatched. The CDR3 length is 15 residues. Per the germline V gene, CDR1 is LNHNV and CDR2 is YYDKDF (reference sequence). The CDR3 spells CATRLGTGDYNEQFF. The CDR3 coding sequence is TGTGCCACCAGACTCGGGACAGGGGATTACAATGAGCAGTTCTTC. Using reference TRBV15 and TRBJ2-1 for the parts outside the CDR3, the full variable domain is DAMVIQNPRYQVTQFGKPVTLSCSQTLNHNVMYWYQQKSSQAPKLLFHYYDKDFNNEADTPDNFQSRRPNTSFCFLDIRSPGLGDTAMYLCATRLGTGDYNEQFFGPGTRLTVL.

The chain employs TRBV28 and TRBJ2-3; D perhaps matches TRBD2 (5 bases). This CDR3 is 15 amino acids long. The V gene lost 6 bases and the J gene lost 0 bases, with 13 bases spanning the gap. Germline lookup yields CDR1 MDHEN and CDR2 SYDVKM. For the CDR3, the DNA is TGTGCCAGCAGCCCAGGTCAGCGGAGCACAGATACGCAGTATTTT. It translates to CASSPGQRSTDTQYF. Together with reference TRBV28 and TRBJ2-3, the CDR3 gives the full variable domain: DVKVTQSSRYLVKRTGEKVFLECVQDMDHENMFWYRQDPGLGLRLIYFSYDVKMKEKGDIPEGYSVSREKKERFSLILESASTNQTSMYLCASSPGQRSTDTQYFGPGTRLTVL.

V and J are TRBV19 and TRBJ1-2, with D uncertain. Looked up from germline, CDR1 is LNHDA and CDR2 is SQIVND (reference sequence). Trimming took 2 bases from V and 7 from J, leaving 17 bases between them. The CDR3 extends over 15 amino acids. The CDR3 here is CASSISFQALFGYTF. The CDR3 bases are TGTGCCAGTAGTATATCATTCCAGGCCCTGTTTGGCTACACCTTC.

The chain uses TRBV7-2 and TRBJ1-2, with TRBD1 identical over 12 bases. CDR3 size: 16 residues. Trimming cost V 5 bases and J 4 bases; bases outside gene matches: 8. The V gene's germline CDR1 is SGHTA and CDR2 FQGNSA. This CDR3 reads CASSPGTGGGTYGYTF. CDR3 nucleotide sequence: TGTGCCAGCAGCCCAGGGACAGGGGGCGGGACCTATGGCTACACCTTC. The full variable domain, its missing parts supplied by reference TRBV7-2 and TRBJ1-2, is GAGVSQSPSNKVTEKGKDVELRCDPISGHTALYWYRQSLGQGLEFLIYFQGNSAPDKSGLPSDRFSAERTGGSVSTLTIQRTQQEDSAVYLCASSPGTGGGTYGYTFGSGTRLTVV.

The chain carries TRBV6-5 and TRBJ1-4; TRBD1 matches at 8 bases. The CDR3 has 13 residues. The trim removed 6 bases at V and 7 bases at J, leaving 4 bases unmatched. Germline CDR1 MNHEY, CDR2 SVGAGI. DNA for the CDR3: TGTGCCAGCAGGACAGGGGTTTTTGAAAAACTGTTTTTT. Translating it yields CASRTGVFEKLFF.

This chain connects TRBV15 to TRBJ1-2, with 8 nucleotides matching TRBD1. This CDR3 comprises 17 residues. Germline V gene data show CDR1 as LNHNV and CDR2 as YYDKDF (reference sequence). The V segment lost 0 bases and the J segment 6 bases; nucleotides outside the gene matches: 12. CDR3 DNA sequence: TGTGCCACCAGCAGAGATCGGGGTACAGGGGGTATGAATGGCTACACCTTC. It translates to CATSRDRGTGGMNGYTF.

This clone was detected a few times. The V call is TRBV19, the J call TRBJ1-1; D uncertain. V was cut by 10 bases and J by 0 bases, with 12 bases left in between. Germline CDR1 reads LNHDA; CDR2 reads SQIVND (reference sequence). The CDR3 runs to 13 residues. CDR3 amino acids: CATRQGVNTEAFF. DNA for the CDR3: TGTGCCACGCGACAAGGCGTGAACACTGAAGCTTTCTTT.

The CDR3, as DNA: TGTGCCAGCCACGAACAGCTTAACTATGGCTACACCTTC. Protein: CASHEQLNYGYTF. The J gene is TRBJ1-2, the V gene TRBV28; D unclear. The germline CDR1 and CDR2 sequences are MDHEN and SYDVKM. The CDR3 has 13 amino acids. With 8 bases removed from V and 1 base from J, the gap between germline ends came to 11 bases.

The V gene is TRBV2, the J gene TRBJ2-7, with D uncertain. CDR1 and CDR2 (germline): SNHLY, FYNNEI. This CDR3 contains 15 residues. With 1 base removed from V and 0 bases from J, the gap between germline ends came to 10 bases. The CDR3 DNA reads as TGTGCCAGCAGTGAAGGACTCCCCCCCTCCTACGAGCAGTACTTC. Amino acid sequence: CASSEGLPPSYEQYF.

The chain links TRBV30 to TRBJ1-4; D gene uncertain. Germline lookup yields CDR1 GTSNPN and CDR2 SVGIG (reference sequence). The V end was cut by 0 bases, the J end by 0 bases, with 5 bases between. The CDR3 consists of 14 residues. The CDR3 reads CAWSVGATNEKLFF. CDR3 sequence (DNA): TGTGCCTGGAGTGTGGGAGCAACTAATGAAAAACTGTTTTTT.

The rearrangement links TRBV28 to TRBJ1-1, with 12 bases matching TRBD1. The trim removed 2 bases at V and 8 bases at J, leaving 9 bases unmatched. Germline CDR1 MDHEN, CDR2 SYDVKM. CDR3 length equals 16 residues. CDR3 coding DNA: TGTGCCAGCAGTTTAGGGACAGGGGGCCCTATGGGAGAAGCTTTCTTT. Translation gives CASSLGTGGPMGEAFF. The full variable domain, its missing parts supplied by reference TRBV28 and TRBJ1-1, is DVKVTQSSRYLVKRTGEKVFLECVQDMDHENMFWYRQDPGLGLRLIYFSYDVKMKEKGDIPEGYSVSREKKERFSLILESASTNQTSMYLCASSLGTGGPMGEAFFGQGTRLTVV.

The gene calls are TRBV19 and TRBJ2-6; D unclear. The length of the CDR3 is 19 residues. Per germline, CDR1 LNHDA and CDR2 SQIVND (reference sequence). The ends were cut back, 2 bases at V and 0 bases at J, with 17 bases in the middle. CDR3 protein: CASSISLLGTNSGANVLTF. CDR3 DNA: TGTGCCAGTAGTATATCCCTCTTGGGCACGAACTCTGGGGCCAACGTCCTGACTTTC.

The chain combines TRBV5-6 with TRBJ2-1; 10 bases align to TRBD2. CDR3 length: 15 residues. V was clipped by 4 bases and J by 2 bases; unmatched bases: 3. Germline CDR1 reads SGHDT; CDR2 reads YYEEEE. The CDR3 is CASSLTSGPYNEQFF. The DNA for the CDR3 is TGTGCCAGCAGCCTGACTAGCGGGCCCTACAATGAGCAGTTCTTC.

The genes are TRBV27 and TRBJ2-2; perhaps TRBD2 as D (5 bases). V lost 1 base to trimming and J lost 4 bases, with 7 bases between them. CDR1 MNHEY and CDR2 SMNVEV come from the germline V gene (reference sequence). The CDR3 covers 14 residues. In DNA form, the CDR3 reads TGTGCCAGCAGTTTATATGCGGGCACCGGGGAGCTGTTTTTT. It yields the protein CASSLYAGTGELFF.

The DNA of the CDR3 is TGCGCCAGCGGAGATCCAGGGAAAGGCGAGCAGTACTTC. It translates to CASGDPGKGEQYF. The V call is TRBV5-1, the J call TRBJ2-7, with a weak D call TRBD1 (5 bases). V was shortened by 7 bases and J by 6 bases, with 17 bases between the two germline ends. Germline V gene data show CDR1 as SGHRS and CDR2 as YFSETQ. The CDR3 has 13 amino acids.

The rearrangement uses TRBV7-9 and TRBJ2-7, with 10 bases fitting TRBD2. Germline CDR1 is SEHNR and CDR2 is FQNEAQ (reference sequence). The CDR3 runs 16 residues. V lost 1 base, J lost 0 bases, and 3 bases stayed unmatched. CDR3 sequence: CASSLGGLATSYEQYF. CDR3 in DNA: TGTGCCAGCAGCTTAGGGGGACTAGCGACCTCCTACGAGCAGTACTTC.

The table lists this clone with a count of one. The CDR3 reads CSVGGAEGYTF. CDR3 DNA sequence: TGCAGCGTGGGGGGGGCGGAGGGCTACACCTTC. V gene TRBV29-1 combines with J gene TRBJ1-2, with D perhaps TRBD1 (6 bases). The germline gives CDR1 SQVTM, CDR2 ANQGSEA. With 6 bases removed from V and 8 bases from J, the gap between germline ends came to 13 bases. This CDR3 is built from 11 residues. The whole variable domain, remainder taken from reference TRBV29-1 and TRBJ1-2, is SAVISQKPSRDICQRGTSLTIQCQVDSQVTMMFWYRQQPGQSLTLIATANQGSEATYESGFVIDKFPISRPNLTFSTLTVSNMSPEDSSIYLCSVGGAEGYTFGSGTRLTVV.